The present TCR beta chain was sequenced within a study of human T cells and chemical hapten exposure. Overall study: Patients received weekly diphenylcyclopropenone doses to the scalp throughout the approximately 23-week study. Study-wide results and limits: No shift was seen in TCRs above 1 in 1000 frequency with DPC sensitization. Expanded TCRs grouped into significantly more large CDR3 similarity clusters than controls produced.

TCRdb used MiXCR to reprocess the RACE reads, holding one entry per CDR3 protein. The profile covers 85,000 to 130,000 distinct CDR3 sequences, with around 10% appearing a single time and over 1.5% taken by the ten largest. The CDR3 runs 17 residues. V lost 5 bases to trimming and J lost 11 bases, with 27 bases between them. Per the germline V gene, CDR1 is MDHEN and CDR2 is SYDVKM. Time point indicated: pre-sensitization, week 0. Treatment of the sample: therapeutic diphenylcyclopropenone sensitization with weekly scalp DPC. Investigators collected blood before applying each patch test. This clonotype was observed many times. The antigen is not known.

This chain joins TRBV28 and TRBJ1-4, with D tentatively TRBD1 (5 bases). The clonotype was recovered from a woman aged 45 to 65 with alopecia areata. Some clones in this sample may be carry-over from other donors' samples. This sample comprised whole blood, obtained in connection with sensitization to the hapten diphenylcyclopropenone (DPC). The CDR3 DNA is TGTGCCAGCAGTATCCGACAGTCGAAGGGGATAATGAGGAAACTGTTTTTT. Translation gives CASSIRQSKGIMRKLFF.